These 31 T cell receptor beta chains share one sample of origin, sequenced in a study of spatial heterogeneity in lung cancer. The time point here: sample taken at primary tumor resection. Material for sequencing was whole RNA from tumor, nontumor lung or frozen PBMC, left unsorted. TCRdb independently ran MiXCR on the 5' RACE reads; one entry per CDR3 protein. Counted here are 1,100 or so distinct CDR3 sequences, around 7% occurring once; the ten biggest clones make up roughly an eighth. Source: normal lung tissue next to the tumor, taken at surgery. Receptor source: a male donor with early-stage non-small cell lung cancer.

Judged by abundance, this clonotype is medium-sized. This beta chain represents an off-target read in a library built for alpha chains; its size is of limited meaning. V and J are TRBV29-1 and TRBJ2-2; the match to TRBD1 covers 10 bases. Germline values: CDR1 SQVTM, CDR2 ANQGSEA. The CDR3 is 13 residues long. V trimming: 5 bases; J trimming: 6 bases; junction bases outside the gene matches: 3. The CDR3 spells CSVQGTGAGELFF. The CDR3, as DNA: TGCAGCGTTCAAGGGACAGGGGCCGGGGAGCTGTTTTTT.

This clonotype is labeled large (0.1 to 1%). This beta chain slipped into a library made for alpha chains as a stray read, so its size is not meaningful. This chain links TRBV4-3 with TRBJ2-1, with D perhaps TRBD2 (5 bases). This CDR3 spans 13 amino acids. The ends were cut back, 2 bases at V and 7 bases at J, with 9 bases in the middle. The V gene's germline CDR1 is LGHNA and CDR2 YSLEER. The CDR3 is CASSQRRGNEQFF. The CDR3 nucleotides read TGCGCCAGCAGCCAAAGAAGAGGGAATGAGCAGTTCTTC.

By its share, this clonotype is large. This beta chain is an off-target read within a library intended for alpha chains, so its frequency means little. The chain couples TRBV5-1 to TRBJ2-5; no firm D call. V was pared by 0 bases and J by 5 bases, with 11 bases between. Germline-derived CDR1 and CDR2 are SGHRS and YFSETQ. There are 14 residues in the CDR3. In nucleotides, the CDR3 is TGCGCCAGCAGCTTGGGATCGTCGGCGGAGACCCAGTACTTC. Translating it yields CASSLGSSAETQYF.

This clonotype is termed large. Little can be read into the size of this beta chain, an off-target read in a library designed for alpha chains. The J gene is TRBJ2-7, the V gene TRBV28; the D gene is possibly TRBD1 (5 bases). Germline CDR1 and CDR2: MDHEN and SYDVKM. There are 13 residues in the CDR3. With 2 bases removed from V and 4 bases from J, the gap between germline ends came to 9 bases. CDR3 loop: CASSLLTAYEQYF. Here the CDR3 DNA reads TGTGCCAGCAGTTTACTGACAGCTTACGAGCAGTACTTC.

Within the sample, this clonotype is medium-sized. Little can be read into the size of this beta chain, an off-target read in a library designed for alpha chains. The chain is built from TRBV7-3 and TRBJ1-2, with TRBD1 matching 7 bases. The CDR3 is 15 amino acids. V was pared by 5 bases and J by 3 bases, with 9 bases of the junction left unmatched. Germline V gene sequence: CDR1 SGHTA, CDR2 FQGTGA. The CDR3 nucleotides read TGTGCCAGCAGCCTCCATCAAGGGGGCGACTATGGCTACACCTTC. It codes for CASSLHQGGDYGYTF. The full variable domain, completed using reference TRBV7-3 and TRBJ1-2, is GAGVSQTPSNKVTEKGKYVELRCDPISGHTALYWYRQSLGQGPEFLIYFQGTGAADDSGLPNDRFFAVRPEGSVSTLKIQRTERGDSAVYLCASSLHQGGDYGYTFGSGTRLTVV.

This clonotype was seen repeatedly, ten times or more. Being off target in a library aimed at alpha chains, this beta chain has a size of little meaning. The chain joins TRBV18 to TRBJ1-4, with 7 bases that match TRBD1. Germline values: CDR1 KGHSH, CDR2 LQKENI. V lost 3 bases and J lost 8; bases outside the gene matches: 9. This CDR3 is 15 amino acids long. CDR3 in DNA: TGTGCCAGCTCACCCGATGACAGGGAGTCGGAAAAACTGTTTTTT. Translation: CASSPDDRESEKLFF.

This clonotype is medium-sized in the sample. This beta chain represents an off-target read in a library built for alpha chains; its size is of limited meaning. CDR3 residues: CASKTGAHPTDTQYF. The CDR3 coding sequence is TGCGCCAGCAAGACAGGGGCTCACCCCACAGATACGCAGTATTTT. The chain uses TRBV5-1 and TRBJ2-3; 8 bases agree with TRBD1. Germline lookup yields CDR1 SGHRS and CDR2 YFSETQ. V dropped 6 bases and J dropped 2; count of bases not matched to a gene: 8. The CDR3 contains 15 residues.

By share of the sample, this clonotype is medium-sized. The library was prepared for alpha chains; this beta chain is a stray read, so its frequency means little. The gene calls are TRBV29-1 and TRBJ2-4; no definite D call. CDR1 and CDR2 (germline): SQVTM, ANQGSEA. The CDR3 covers 13 residues. Trimming stripped 3 bases from V and 5 bases from J, with 11 bases between. CDR3 DNA: TGCAGCGTTGAGGGTTTTTCGGAAAACATTCAGTACTTC. Translating gives CSVEGFSENIQYF. Complete variable domain (other parts from reference TRBV29-1 and TRBJ2-4): SAVISQKPSRDICQRGTSLTIQCQVDSQVTMMFWYRQQPGQSLTLIATANQGSEATYESGFVIDKFPISRPNLTFSTLTVSNMSPEDSSIYLCSVEGFSENIQYFGAGTRLSVL.

Relative to its sample, this clonotype is medium-sized. This beta chain came through as a stray read in a library set up for alpha chains, and its size says little. The chain employs TRBV19 and TRBJ2-7; D is possibly TRBD1 or TRBD2 (5 bases each). The V and J ends lost 3 bases and 3 bases respectively, with 6 bases between them. CDR1 LNHDA and CDR2 SQIVND come from the germline V gene (reference sequence). This CDR3 is 12 amino acids long. CDR3 sequence (DNA): TGTGCCAGTAGTATGGGGGACTACGAGCAGTACTTC. It yields the protein CASSMGDYEQYF.

This clonotype is medium-sized (0.01 to 0.1%). The size of this beta chain means little, since it is a stray read in a library made for alpha chains. J is TRBJ2-3 and V is TRBV29-1, with 11 positions matching TRBD2. This CDR3 region has 14 residues. V shed 8 bases and J 5 bases; nucleotides not matched to a gene: 9. Germline V gene sequence: CDR1 SQVTM, CDR2 ANQGSEA. The chain's CDR3 is CSLLAGVGGDTQYF. The CDR3 nucleotides are TGCAGCCTACTAGCGGGAGTCGGTGGAGATACGCAGTATTTT.

This clonotype is medium-sized. For a library built for alpha chains, this beta chain is a stray read; little rests on its size. CDR3 nucleotide sequence: TGCAGCATTCGACAGGGGGATGGCTACACCTTC. Its protein is CSIRQGDGYTF. The chain carries TRBV29-1 and TRBJ1-2, with 9 bases identical to TRBD1. The junction had 4 bases not matched to a gene; V was cut back by 8 bases and J by 6 bases. This CDR3 contains 11 residues. Germline V lookup: CDR1 SQVTM, CDR2 ANQGSEA.

This clonotype has only a few counts. A read error may explain this, as a much larger clone is one base away. The library was designed around alpha chains, so this beta chain is a stray read whose abundance carries little weight. The chain couples TRBV10-3 to TRBJ2-1, with D unclear. V lost 3 bases and J 8 bases, leaving 8 bases between the germline ends. Per the germline V gene, CDR1 is ENHRY and CDR2 is SYGVKD. This CDR3 contains 12 residues. The CDR3 sequence is CAISDMWDEQFF. The DNA for the CDR3 is TGTGCCATCAGTGATATGTGGGATGAGCAGTTCTTC.

By share of the sample, this clonotype is medium-sized. In a library made to pick up alpha chains, this beta chain is a stray read with a size that means little. This chain uses TRBV27 with TRBJ2-7, with TRBD1 matching over 9 bases. CDR3 size: 15 residues. From germline, CDR1 is MNHEY and CDR2 SMNVEV (reference sequence). Losses at the gene ends were 3 bases for V and 0 bases for J; bases not matched to a gene: 3. The CDR3: CASSFGTGFSYEQYF. CDR3 DNA sequence: TGTGCCAGCAGTTTTGGGACAGGGTTCTCCTACGAGCAGTACTTC.

This clonotype was observed many times. The library was built for alpha chains, so this beta chain is an off-target read and its size means little. The chain employs TRBV20-1 and TRBJ2-1, with 9 nucleotides matching TRBD1. The length of the CDR3 is 14 residues. V shed 4 bases and J 6 bases; nucleotides not matched to a gene: 7. Germline V gives CDR1 DFQATT, CDR2 SNEGSKA (reference sequence). The CDR3 DNA follows: TGCAGTGCTAACCGGGACAGGGCGGTCAATGAGCAGTTCTTC. This encodes CSANRDRAVNEQFF.

This clonotype qualifies as large. Since it is a stray read in a library aimed at alpha chains, this beta chain has a size that is not meaningful. The CDR3 region has the DNA TGTGCCAGCAGGGAGGGAAACACTGAAGCTTTCTTT. This gives the protein CASREGNTEAFF. This chain connects TRBV27 to TRBJ1-1; D remains ambiguous. The V gene lost 6 bases and the J gene lost 2 bases, with 7 bases spanning the gap. Germline assignment: CDR1 MNHEY and CDR2 SMNVEV (reference sequence). The CDR3 is made up of 12 amino acids.

This clonotype is labeled as large. This beta chain slipped into a library made for alpha chains as a stray read, so its size is not meaningful. The chain links TRBV3-1 to TRBJ2-7; D is possibly TRBD1 (6 bases). V was clipped by 1 base and J by 3 bases, with 7 bases between them. Per the germline V gene, CDR1 is LGHDT and CDR2 is YNNKEL (reference sequence). The CDR3 sequence is 13 residues long. The CDR3 sequence is CASSQARGYEQYF. CDR3 DNA sequence: TGTGCCAGCAGCCAAGCCAGGGGCTACGAGCAGTACTTC.

By share, this clonotype counts as medium-sized. The library was designed around alpha chains, so this beta chain is a stray read whose abundance carries little weight. The rearrangement uses TRBV18 and TRBJ2-3, with 12 bases matching TRBD2. The CDR3 has 16 amino acids. With 3 bases clipped from V and 4 bases from J, the junction kept 5 bases outside the gene matches. Germline V gives CDR1 KGHSH, CDR2 LQKENI. The CDR3 loop is CASSPPTSGGSDTQYF. CDR3 DNA: TGTGCCAGCTCACCGCCAACTAGCGGGGGGTCAGATACGCAGTATTTT.

Judged by abundance, this clonotype is medium-sized. This beta chain is a stray sequence in a library constructed for alpha chains; its clone size is not meaningful. The chain combines TRBV20-1 with TRBJ2-2, with D perhaps matching TRBD1 (5 bases). This CDR3 has 17 residues. The ends were cut back, 2 bases at V and 1 base at J, with 17 bases in the middle. The V gene's germline CDR1 is DFQATT and CDR2 SNEGSKA (reference sequence). The CDR3 DNA is TGCAGTGCTAGACACTGGATGGGGCGTGAGAACACCGGGGAGCTGTTTTTT. Its protein is CSARHWMGRENTGELFF.

This clonotype ranks as large. For a library built for alpha chains, this beta chain is a stray read; little rests on its size. This rearrangement joins TRBV19 to TRBJ2-5, with a possible D match to TRBD2 (6 bases). V was pared by 8 bases and J by 2 bases, with 15 bases between. The V gene's germline CDR1 is LNHDA and CDR2 SQIVND (reference sequence). This CDR3 has 14 amino acids. CDR3 residues: CASGHGGDQETQYF. The CDR3, as DNA: TGTGCCAGTGGGCACGGGGGAGATCAAGAGACCCAGTACTTC. The variable domain in full, completed from reference TRBV19 and TRBJ2-5, reads DGGITQSPKYLFRKEGQNVTLSCEQNLNHDAMYWYRQDPGQGLRLIYYSQIVNDFQKGDIAEGYSVSREKKESFPLTVTSAQKNPTAFYLCASGHGGDQETQYFGPGTRLLVL.

This clonotype is large (0.1 to 1%) in the sample. This beta chain is a stray read from a library made for alpha chains; its abundance is not meaningful. The chain has TRBV7-2 and TRBJ2-5, with 14 bases that match TRBD2. Germline CDR1 reads SGHTA; CDR2 reads FQGNSA. The CDR3 sequence is 19 residues long. V was clipped by 2 bases and J by 3 bases; unmatched bases: 11. The CDR3 nucleotides read TGTGCCAGCAGCTTACTGGGGCCGGGACTAGCGGGAGTGGAAGAGACCCAGTACTTC. As protein: CASSLLGPGLAGVEETQYF. The variable domain in full, with the rest retrieved from reference TRBV7-2 and TRBJ2-5, is GAGVSQSPSNKVTEKGKDVELRCDPISGHTALYWYRQSLGQGLEFLIYFQGNSAPDKSGLPSDRFSAERTGGSVSTLTIQRTQQEDSAVYLCASSLLGPGLAGVEETQYFGPGTRLLVL.

This clonotype was seen repeatedly, ten times or more. A single base separates this from a much larger clone, so it may be a read error. Found in a library prepared for alpha chains, this beta chain is an off-target read, and its abundance has little meaning. The gene calls are TRBV7-6 and TRBJ2-2; D possibly corresponds to TRBD2 (5 bases). The CDR3 sequence is 13 residues long. Germline CDR1 reads SGHVS; CDR2 reads FNYEAQ. CDR3 loop: CASSLDPSGEPFF. The CDR3, as DNA: TGTGCCAGCAGCCTTGACCCCTCCGGGGAGCCGTTTTTT.

This clonotype was picked up many times. Found in a library prepared for alpha chains, this beta chain is an off-target read, and its abundance has little meaning. This chain uses TRBV29-1 with TRBJ2-3, with 7 bases identical to TRBD2. CDR3 size: 10 residues. CDR1 is SQVTM and CDR2 is ANQGSEA in the germline V gene. The CDR3 region is CGGGADTQYF. The CDR3 nucleotides read TGCGGGGGGGGGGCAGATACGCAGTATTTT.

This clonotype was counted only a few times. This beta chain is an off-target read within a library intended for alpha chains, so its frequency means little. V gene TRBV18 combines with J gene TRBJ1-1, with TRBD1 as a possible D gene (6 bases). This CDR3 spans 14 amino acids. Germline assignment: CDR1 KGHSH and CDR2 LQKENI. V was shortened by 3 bases and J by 4 bases, with 12 bases between the two germline ends. DNA of the CDR3: TGTGCCAGCTCACCGGGGGGGCAGGTCACTGAAGCTTTCTTT. This gives the protein CASSPGGQVTEAFF. The whole variable domain, filled in from reference TRBV18 and TRBJ1-1, reads NAGVMQNPRHLVRRRGQEARLRCSPMKGHSHVYWYRQLPEEGLKFMVYLQKENIIDESGMPKERFSAEFPKEGPSILRIQQVVRGDSAAYFCASSPGGQVTEAFFGQGTRLTVV.

This clonotype counts as large (0.1 to 1%). This beta chain is an off-target read within a library intended for alpha chains, so its frequency means little. The chain couples TRBV5-4 to TRBJ2-7; a possible D gene is TRBD2 (6 bases). Germline V gives CDR1 SGHNT, CDR2 YYREEE (reference sequence). V dropped 3 bases and J dropped 4 bases, with 11 bases sitting between them. The CDR3 totals 13 residues. In nucleotides, the CDR3 is TGTGCCAGCAGCTCCCAGGGAGGATACGAGCAGTACTTC. Translated, it gives CASSSQGGYEQYF.

By its share, this clonotype is large. This beta chain is an off-target read within a library intended for alpha chains, so its frequency means little. This chain links TRBV10-2 with TRBJ2-1; TRBD2 is a possible D gene (5 bases). The CDR3 contains 12 residues. Per germline, CDR1 WSHSY and CDR2 SAAADI. Trimming removed 6 bases from V and 7 bases from J, with 10 bases in between. The CDR3 coding sequence is TGCGCCAGCAGGGAGGTCGCGAATGAGCAGTTCTTC. This sequence encodes CASREVANEQFF.

This clonotype has at least ten counts. This beta chain represents an off-target read in a library built for alpha chains; its size is of limited meaning. The J gene is TRBJ2-3, the V gene TRBV9; perhaps TRBD1 as D (5 bases). This CDR3 comprises 14 residues. V lost 3 bases, J lost 0 bases, and 8 bases lay in between. Germline CDR1 and CDR2: SGDLS and YYNGEE. CDR3 DNA: TGTGCCAGCAGCGGACAGAGGAGCACAGATACGCAGTATTTT. It encodes CASSGQRSTDTQYF.

Sample share makes this clonotype medium-sized (0.01 to 0.1%). This beta chain is an off-target read within a library intended for alpha chains, so its frequency means little. The V gene is TRBV4-2, the J gene TRBJ2-7; 9 bases align to TRBD2. V lost 0 bases, J lost 0 bases, and 3 bases stayed unmatched. This CDR3 has 16 amino acids. The germline CDR1 and CDR2 sequences are LGHNA and YNFKEQ. This CDR3 is CASSQDVAGASYEQYF. CDR3 nucleotide sequence: TGTGCCAGCAGCCAAGACGTAGCGGGAGCCTCCTACGAGCAGTACTTC.

This clonotype is judged large. This beta chain is an unintended read in a library built for alpha chains; its size means little. The V and J genes are TRBV7-3 and TRBJ2-5, with D unresolved. Germline CDR1 reads SGHTA; CDR2 reads FQGTGA. The V and J ends lost 5 bases and 5 bases respectively, with 12 bases between them. The CDR3 sequence is 13 residues long. CDR3 residues: CASSPARSETQYF. In nucleotides, the CDR3 is TGTGCCAGCAGCCCAGCCAGATCCGAGACCCAGTACTTC.

Relative to its sample, this clonotype is medium-sized (0.01 to 0.1%). Since the library was made to target alpha chains, this beta chain is a stray read and its abundance is not meaningful. The V gene is TRBV2, the J gene TRBJ1-1; maybe TRBD1 (5 bases). Germline V gene data show CDR1 as SNHLY and CDR2 as FYNNEI. V was clipped by 1 base and J by 5 bases, with 17 bases between them. There are 16 residues in the CDR3. CDR3: CASSEVGSGTGTEAFF. CDR3 in DNA: TGTGCCAGCAGTGAAGTAGGATCAGGGACGGGAACTGAAGCTTTCTTT.

On this clonotype itself: Because this beta chain is a stray read in a library intended to capture alpha chains, its abundance should not be given much weight. This chain uses TRBV2 with TRBJ2-7; D gene ambiguous. The CDR3 covers 11 residues. CDR1 and CDR2 (germline): SNHLY, FYNNEI. Trimming left V 4 bases short and J 6 bases short, with 7 bases between. CDR3 loop: CASSVGFEQYF. In DNA form, the CDR3 reads TGTGCCAGCAGTGTCGGGTTCGAGCAGTACTTC.

This clonotype came up many times. This beta chain represents an off-target read in a library built for alpha chains; its size is of limited meaning. This chain uses TRBV28 with TRBJ2-6, with D possibly being TRBD2 (5 bases). This CDR3 contains 15 residues. Trimming took 6 bases from V and 4 from J, leaving 13 bases between them. The V gene's germline CDR1 is MDHEN and CDR2 SYDVKM. The CDR3 protein is CASSDPGSGANVLTF. CDR3 nucleotide sequence: TGTGCCAGCAGCGATCCGGGGTCCGGGGCCAACGTCCTGACTTTC.